This T cell receptor beta chain appears in the sequencing data of a study of T cell responses to AZD1222 COVID-19 vaccine listed by TCRdb under 2021. Regarding the study in general: A total of roughly 240 trial participants underwent TCR sequencing, of whom around 200 received two doses of AZD1222 and around 25 received two doses of the MenACWY control vaccine. Trial participants were enrolled by age into subgroups of 18-55, 56-69 and 70-plus years, and roughly 150, 30 and 60 TCR-sequenced participants, respectively, were included in these subgroups. The study at large found these results: The 56-69-year group was small, and its depth increase did not reach significance, likely because of low power. Epitopes outside the regions mutated in the B.1.351 and B.1.1.7 variants were reportedly recognized by nearly half of the unique spike-specific TCRs. Participants were mostly white British and included more females than males, and it was suggested by the authors that clonal diversity may have been underestimated. Vaccine-associated CD4 TCRs spanned the whole spike protein, with dominant responses in regions 160-218 and 743-854. Conclusions about previously exposed vaccinees are limited, since just six or seven AZD1222 recipients were seropositive for SARS-CoV-2 at baseline. No day 14 peak-response samples were available, so repertoires were characterized only after the peak T cell response. After two AZD1222 doses, both the breadth and the depth of spike-specific TCRs were significantly higher than at day 0 and than in MenACWY recipients.

The sample's time point label, in plain terms: about 28 days (+/-7) after the second vaccine dose. AZD1222 recipients whose second dose came at about 4 weeks and those whose second dose came at about 12 weeks were combined into one group, since spike-specific TCR depth and breadth did not differ between the two schedules. The vaccinee samples were drawn from two UK trials, COV001 and COV002, one of which was a single-blind randomized controlled phase 2/3 trial testing AZD1222 (ChAdOx1 nCoV-19) in healthy adults. For TCRbeta chain sequencing, PBMC samples were collected from trial participants at day 0 and at day 28 after the second dose. Comment on this clone: What this receptor recognizes is not known. Per-nucleotide qualities are absent, and no much larger clonotype sits a single base away.

CDR1 LGHNT and CDR2 FRNRAP were looked up in the germline V gene. Including cysteine and phenylalanine, the CDR3 has 17 amino acids. Solely the CDR3 DNA is kept, with 51 bases framed from the first base. V lost 2 bases and J lost 3 bases; the stretch between them is 17 bases long. The CDR3 regions of human TCRbeta chains were analyzed by immunosequencing. In the source study's methods: Repertoire TCRs were checked for matches against a reference library of SARS-CoV-2-specific TCRs that had been generated using the MIRA antigen-specificity platform. Breadth meant the fraction of unique TCRs that were SARS-CoV-2-associated, whereas depth meant the fraction of total T cells that were SARS-CoV-2-associated. Using the MIRA data, every spike-specific TCR was mapped to the spike region that the TCR reacted to and assigned to either a CD4 or a CD8 class. Log10-transformed breadth and depth values were compared by one-way ANOVA with Sidak's multiple comparisons tests. What TCRdb holds here is the immuneACCESS table cut down to in-frame rearrangements. Part of the clones is not present; checked against another copy, under half of the missing clones reflect an unresolved V gene, and the others are unexplained. V, J and clone size are those of that table, while D and trimming were read from the DNA. This sample lists some 24,000 clones; 70% to 90% were detected once. The top ten hold 6.5% to 10% of the sample.

The chain employs TRBV12-5 and TRBJ1-3; tentative D gene TRBD1, with 6 bases matching. The receptor was derived from an adult who received the AZD1222 COVID-19 vaccine. The source was peripheral blood, collected 28 days after the second AZD1222 dose. The nucleotide sequence reads as follows: TGTGCTAGTGGTTTGTTTACAGGGAGGCCAGATGGAAACACCATATATTTT. This translates into CASGLFTGRPDGNTIYF.